Presented here are 4 T cell receptor beta chains from one specimen sequenced in a study of blood T cells in healthy people across ages (dated by TCRdb to the mid-2010s). The library was made by 5' RACE. The sequencer was an Illumina HiSeq 2500. A second PCR of about 7 to 12 cycles was run with a J-beta primer mix and a sample-barcoded 5' primer. The public reads were reprocessed in TCRdb via fastp at Q25 and MiXCR, keeping in-frame beta chains. Rows matching on CDR3 protein sequence are summarized as one entry with the most common DNA and genes. This sample has about 760,000 distinct CDR3 sequences in its table, and 20% to 30% of those were observed once. The ten biggest clones cover under 10% of the sample. Another study also made use of these data, one on T cells of mothers and their children.

The sample consisted of blood. The receptors originated from a boy aged 10-17 years in good health.

This clonotype came up once. The J gene is TRBJ2-1, the V gene TRBV28, with D perhaps matching TRBD1 (7 bases). The J call may be faulty, since TRBJ2-7 better matches the DNA end. CDR1 is MDHEN and CDR2 is SYDVKM in the germline V gene. The CDR3 has 14 residues. CDR3 residues: CASSGRTGSYEQYF. As DNA, the CDR3 is TGTGCCAGCAGTGGGAGGACAGGCTCCTACGAGCAGTACTTC.

This clonotype is a singleton in its sample. The V gene is TRBV3-1, the J gene TRBJ2-7; D gene uncertain. Per the germline V gene, CDR1 is LGHDT and CDR2 is YNNKEL (reference sequence). The CDR3 totals 15 residues. V was pared by 0 bases and J by 3 bases, with 12 bases between. The CDR3 loop reads CASSQDRASGYEQYF. DNA for the CDR3: TGTGCCAGCAGCCAAGATCGTGCCTCGGGCTACGAGCAGTACTTC.

This clonotype was seen a handful of times. The rearrangement links TRBV13 to TRBJ2-6; no reliable D call. The CDR3 has 10 amino acids. Germline V gene data show CDR1 as PRHDT and CDR2 as FYEKMQ (reference sequence). The ends were cut back, 5 bases at V and 10 bases at J, with 3 bases in the middle. For the CDR3, the DNA is TGTGCCAGCAGCGAGAACGTCCTGACTTTC. This encodes CASSENVLTF. Using reference TRBV13 and TRBJ2-6 for the parts outside the CDR3, the full variable domain is AAGVIQSPRHLIKEKRETATLKCYPIPRHDTVYWYQQGPGQDPQFLISFYEKMQSDKGSIPDRFSAQQFSDYHSELNMSSLELGDSALYFCASSENVLTFGAGSRLTVL.

The table lists this clonotype with a few counts. The rearrangement links TRBV5-1 to TRBJ2-5, with D tentatively TRBD1 (6 bases). Trimming cost V 1 base and J 2 bases, with 15 bases left between them. The CDR3 extends over 16 amino acids. Germline CDR1 is SGHRS and CDR2 is YFSETQ. CDR3 residues: CASSLWLGQVQETQYF. The DNA of the CDR3 is TGCGCCAGCAGCTTGTGGCTGGGACAAGTACAAGAGACCCAGTACTTC.